A single sample is the source of the 13 T cell receptor beta chains below, sequenced in a study of molecular identifiers for immune sequencing clone quantification. Via MiXCR, TCRdb re-called the PCR reads, giving one row per CDR3 protein. In the table there are around 320,000 distinct CDR3 sequences, roughly 23% of which are singletons. Sequencing used naive CD8+ T cells from blood, with Jurkat cell RNA spiked in. Specified subset: FACS-sorted CD8+CD4-CCR7+CD45RA+ naive T cells. The receptors originated from a human donor in good health. Some libraries in this study had Jurkat cell RNA spiked in.

Concerning this clonotype: The CDR3 end shows no conserved phenylalanine or tryptophan, and so a read error is likely. CDR3 nucleotide sequence: TGTGCCAGTAGCCGCGGACTTGATAGGGGAAGAGGATCACCCCTCCACTCT. Protein product: CASSRGLDRGRGSPLHS. J is TRBJ1-6 and V is TRBV19; TRBD1 is a possible D gene (5 bases). This CDR3 has 17 residues. Germline V gives CDR1 LNHDA, CDR2 SQIVND (reference sequence). The V gene lost 6 bases and the J gene lost 10 bases, with 25 bases spanning the gap.

This clonotype came up many times. The chain joins TRBV20-1 to TRBJ1-6, with D perhaps TRBD1 (6 bases). V lost 6 bases and J 0 bases, leaving 9 bases between the germline ends. The germline V gene encodes CDR1 DFQATT and CDR2 SNEGSKA (reference sequence). The CDR3 spans 14 residues. CDR3 sequence reads: CSARGSSYNSPLHF. The CDR3 DNA reads as TGCAGTGCAAGGGGGAGCTCCTATAATTCACCCCTCCACTTT.

Concerning this clonotype: This may stem from a read error, because a much larger clone lies one nucleotide away. Since the CDR3 does not end with the conserved phenylalanine or tryptophan, this likely comes from a read error. The chain has TRBV9 and TRBJ2-1; D is unclear. This CDR3 is built from 13 residues. The V and J ends lost 2 bases and 3 bases respectively, with 6 bases between them. The germline V gene has CDR1 SGDLS and CDR2 YYNGEE. CDR3 in amino acids: CASSVLDYNEQFY. DNA of the CDR3: TGTGCCAGCAGCGTGCTAGACTACAATGAGCAGTTCTAC.

This clonotype was picked up a small number of times. The chain recombines TRBV27 with TRBJ1-5; D is ambiguous. CDR1 MNHEY and CDR2 SMNVEV come from the germline V gene (reference sequence). V was clipped by 5 bases and J by 0 bases, with 14 bases between them. This CDR3 has 16 residues. The CDR3, as DNA: TGTGCCAGCAGTCTAGACTTTACTTCTAGCAATCAGCCCCAGCATTTT. Protein: CASSLDFTSSNQPQHF.

With respect to this clonotype: At one of its ends the junction is not consistent with the germline gene, which may arise from a read error. The chain employs TRBV7-9 and TRBJ2-2; D is unresolved. Germline V CDR1 and CDR2: SEHNR, FQNEAQ (reference sequence). The CDR3 is made up of 12 amino acids. Here the CDR3 reads CAGSLSTGELFF. Here the CDR3 DNA reads TGTGCCGGCAGCTTAAGTACCGGGGAGCTGTTTTTT.

CDR3 DNA sequence: TGTGCCACCGAAATCTCGGGACAGGGAAGAGATACGCAGTATTTT. It specifies CATEISGQGRDTQYF. V gene TRBV24-1 combines with J gene TRBJ2-3; 9 nucleotides match TRBD1. This CDR3 has 15 residues. Germline CDR1 is KGHDR and CDR2 is SFDVKD. Germline trimming cut 9 bases from V and 5 bases from J; bases unmatched to any gene: 11.

The V and J genes are TRBV5-3 and TRBJ1-2; 9 bases are shared with TRBD1. TRBV5-3 is annotated as an ORF whose role is uncertain. Unmatched junction bases numbered 10, after V lost 8 bases and J lost 2 bases. This CDR3 spans 15 amino acids. For the CDR3, the DNA is TGTGCCAGCGGCTGGGGACAGGGATTAAACTATGGCTACACCTTC. This encodes CASGWGQGLNYGYTF.

Concerning this clonotype: Its ends do not fully match the called genes, so a read error is possible. The chain employs TRBV28 and TRBJ2-5; D ambiguous. CDR1 and CDR2 from the germline V gene are MDHEN and SYDVKM. This CDR3 has 13 residues. The CDR3 DNA reads TGTGCCAGCAGTTTGGAAAACCAAGAGTCCCAGTACTTC. Its protein is CASSLENQESQYF.

This clonotype showed up just a few times. The chain combines TRBV30 with TRBJ2-3; 13 bases are a match to TRBD2. The V gene's germline CDR1 is GTSNPN and CDR2 SVGIG (reference sequence). Germline trimming cut 2 bases from V and 0 bases from J; bases unmatched to any gene: 11. The CDR3 loop spans 19 amino acids. CDR3 protein: CAWSPRWTSGGSSTDTQYF. The DNA for the CDR3 is TGTGCCTGGAGTCCCCGGTGGACTAGCGGGGGTTCTAGCACAGATACGCAGTATTTT.

Many counts were recorded for this clonotype. The V and J genes are TRBV6-5 and TRBJ1-5; D is possibly TRBD1 (6 bases). Between the trimmed V and J ends, which lost 3 bases and 2 bases, there was a span of 8 bases. The CDR3 is 14 residues long. CDR1 and CDR2 (germline): MNHEY, SVGAGI. CDR3 bases: TGTGCCAGCAGTTATGGGGGCGGCAATCAGCCCCAGCATTTT. Its protein is CASSYGGGNQPQHF.

This clonotype has more than one count but fewer than ten. This chain uses TRBV19 with TRBJ2-2, with D uncertain. The CDR3 contains 13 residues. Trimming cost V 1 base and J 1 base, with 1 base left between them. Germline V lookup: CDR1 LNHDA, CDR2 SQIVND (reference sequence). CDR3 protein: CASSIGNTGELFF. The DNA of the CDR3 is TGTGCCAGTAGTATAGGGAACACCGGGGAGCTGTTTTTT. Using reference TRBV19 and TRBJ2-2 for the parts outside the CDR3, the full variable domain is DGGITQSPKYLFRKEGQNVTLSCEQNLNHDAMYWYRQDPGQGLRLIYYSQIVNDFQKGDIAEGYSVSREKKESFPLTVTSAQKNPTAFYLCASSIGNTGELFFGEGSRLTVL.

In this sample, this clonotype turned up a few times. At one of its ends the junction is not consistent with the germline gene, which may arise from a read error. This chain joins TRBV7-9 and TRBJ1-4; D is possibly TRBD1 (6 bases). Germline V gene lookup returns CDR1 SEHNR and CDR2 FQNEAQ (reference sequence). The CDR3 runs to 13 residues. This CDR3 is CATDRPTSEKLFF. The CDR3 bases are TGTGCCACAGACAGGCCAACTAGTGAAAAACTGTTTTTT.

In regard to this clonotype: Being one base from a much bigger clone, this may be a read error. As DNA, the CDR3 is TGTGCCAGCAGCCCAACAGGGGGCGCGGACACTGAAGCTTTCTTT. It translates to CASSPTGGADTEAFF. The V and J genes are TRBV5-4 and TRBJ1-1, with 9 positions matching TRBD1. The CDR3 extends over 15 amino acids. Germline CDR1 is SGHNT and CDR2 is YYREEE (reference sequence). Germline trimming cut 4 bases from V and 3 bases from J; bases unmatched to any gene: 7.